This T cell receptor (beta chain) was sequenced for a study of blood T cell repertoires in COVID-19. Background on the study: PBMCs, B-cell-depleted T cells, or T cells were the source of the cDNA or gDNA that made up the material.

This clone was observed once. Some clones are missing from TCRdb's copy, which holds only in-frame ones; the method was immunoSEQ multiplex PCR. This sample has under 150,000 clones, with roughly 76% found just once. The CDR3 runs 16 residues. Germline values: CDR1 SGHKS, CDR2 YYEKEE (reference sequence). The V end lost 2 bases, the J end lost 0 bases, and 9 bases lay between the germline ends. The chain couples TRBV5-5 to TRBJ2-6, with no clear D. The TCR sequence derives from a human donor with acute or convalescent COVID-19. The donor label of this sample is uncertain. Sequencing used peripheral blood. CDR3 nucleotides: TGTGCCAGCAGCTTTTCCTTCTCCTCTGGGGCCAACGTCCTGACTTTC. Translated: CASSFSFSSGANVLTF. Filled out from reference TRBV5-5 and TRBJ2-6, the complete variable domain reads DAGVTQSPTHLIKTRGQQVTLRCSPISGHKSVSWYQQVLGQGPQFIFQYYEKEERGRGNFPDRFSARQFPNYSSELNVNALLLGDSALYLCASSFSFSSGANVLTFGAGSRLTVL.